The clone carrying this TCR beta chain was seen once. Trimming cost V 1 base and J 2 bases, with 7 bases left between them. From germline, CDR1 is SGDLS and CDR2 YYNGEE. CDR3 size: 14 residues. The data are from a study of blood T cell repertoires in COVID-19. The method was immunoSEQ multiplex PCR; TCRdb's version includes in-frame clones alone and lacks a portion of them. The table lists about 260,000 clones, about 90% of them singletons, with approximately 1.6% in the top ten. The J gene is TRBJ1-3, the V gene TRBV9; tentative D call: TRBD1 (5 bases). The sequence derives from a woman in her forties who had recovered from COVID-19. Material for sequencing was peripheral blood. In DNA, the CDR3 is TGTGCCAGCAGCGTATTAGGGGCTGGAAACACCATATATTTT. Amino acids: CASSVLGAGNTIYF.